This T cell receptor beta chain was recovered during a study of blood T cell repertoires in COVID-19. Study summary: Samples came from the United States, Italy and Spain, spanning acute and convalescent COVID-19. PBMCs, B-cell-depleted T cells, or T cells provided the cDNA or gDNA that made up the material.

Trimming cost V 5 bases and J 2 bases, with 19 bases left between them. CDR3 size: 16 residues. Germline values: CDR1 MDHEN, CDR2 SYDVKM. Authors' data handling: Reference gene primer amplification in the assay estimated nucleated cell counts. Generated by immunoSEQ multiplex PCR, the TCRdb table keeps only in-frame clones and is missing some. The DNA was the basis for D and trimming; V, J and clone size are from that table. Of more than 65,000 clones listed, roughly 84% are singletons. Sequenced sample: peripheral blood. The V gene is TRBV28, the J gene TRBJ2-7, with D maybe TRBD2 (6 bases). The receptor was derived from a woman between 50 and 59 years old with acute or convalescent COVID-19. This CDR3 reads CASSESHKRAPYEQYF. The CDR3, as DNA: TGTGCCAGCAGTGAATCTCACAAGCGGGCACCCTACGAGCAGTACTTC.